Below are 30 T cell receptor beta chains sequenced from a single sample in a study of T cells expressing NK-cell markers (dated by TCRdb to 2019 to 2021). The protocol used for the library was 5' RACE. The sequencer was an Illumina HiSeq 2000. TCRdb reprocessed the reads, reporting each CDR3 protein sequence once and no DNA. For this sample, the table gives about 540,000 distinct CDR3 sequences. The leading ten clones occupy 3.5% to 4.5% of the sample. The sample taken for sequencing was blood T cells: a sorted CD56 or NKG2C T cell subset, CD4+ or CD8+ T cells, or bulk PBMC T cells (not recorded which). The receptors shown here come from a young man in good health. Donor details come from another sample of the same person, matched by shared clones.

V and J are TRBV6-2 or TRBV6-3 and TRBJ2-7; TCRdb gives TRBD2 as the D gene, but with no DNA this cannot be confirmed. The CDR3 extends over 18 amino acids. Germline V gene sequence: CDR1 MNHEY, CDR2 SVGEGT. This CDR3 is CASSYLEAGTFRRYEQYF.

The chain employs TRBV30 and TRBJ2-1; the TRBD1 assignment by TCRdb is unverifiable without DNA. This CDR3 spans 12 amino acids. The germline CDR1 and CDR2 sequences are GTSNPN and SVGIG (reference sequence). CDR3 protein: CAWRGGNNEQFF.

J is TRBJ2-3 and V is TRBV29-1; TCRdb outputs TRBD1, but without DNA this stays unchecked. Germline V lookup: CDR1 SQVTM, CDR2 ANQGSEA. The CDR3 is 13 residues long. The CDR3: CSVVGQGPDTQYF.

CDR3: CATRLQGRDYGYTF. The gene calls are TRBV27 and TRBJ1-2; absent DNA, TCRdb's TRBD1 call cannot be checked. CDR3 length: 14 amino acids. Germline values: CDR1 MNHEY, CDR2 SMNVEV (reference sequence).

The V and J genes are TRBV28 and TRBJ1-2. Germline V gene lookup returns CDR1 MDHEN and CDR2 SYDVKM. The CDR3 is made up of 12 amino acids. The chain's CDR3 is CASRPVVDGHTF.

CDR3 region: CASSARGGTEAFF. This chain joins TRBV2 and TRBJ1-1. The CDR3 runs 13 residues. Per the germline V gene, CDR1 is SNHLY and CDR2 is FYNNEI.

This sequence joins TRBV4-1 and TRBJ1-6; the TCRdb D gene call, TRBD1, has no DNA to confirm it. This CDR3 is built from 18 residues. From germline, CDR1 is MGHRA and CDR2 YSYEKL. This CDR3 is CASSQELTQRDYNSPLHF.

The CDR3 loop reads CASSPTTETQYF. The rearrangement uses TRBV7-2 and TRBJ2-5. The germline V gene encodes CDR1 SGHTA and CDR2 FQGNSA. This CDR3 is built from 12 residues.

The V gene is TRBV19, the J gene TRBJ2-5; TCRdb calls TRBD1, which cannot be checked without DNA. Germline CDR1 reads LNHDA; CDR2 reads SQIVND (reference sequence). The CDR3 consists of 14 residues. This CDR3 is CASSIDRGQETQYF.

The J gene is TRBJ2-5, the V gene TRBV4-1; TCRdb's D gene call, TRBD2, goes unchecked for lack of DNA. Germline CDR1 is MGHRA and CDR2 is YSYEKL. The CDR3 contains 17 residues. The CDR3 reads CASSSEWAGGRGETQYF.

The chain employs TRBV4-2 and TRBJ2-1; TCRdb calls TRBD1, which cannot be checked without DNA. Germline CDR1 reads LGHNA; CDR2 reads YNFKEQ. There are 15 residues in the CDR3. The CDR3: CASSQDWDAYNEQFF.

The chain employs TRBV5-6 and TRBJ2-2; TCRdb proposes TRBD1, but this gene call is untestable without DNA. CDR3 length: 15 amino acids. The germline gives CDR1 SGHDT, CDR2 YYEEEE. The CDR3: CASSKTGVWTGELFF.

The V and J genes are TRBV7-9 and TRBJ2-5. The CDR3 is made up of 13 amino acids. CDR1 is SEHNR, CDR2 FQNEAQ, per germline (reference sequence). The CDR3 protein is CASSLGEQETQYF.

The gene calls are TRBV5-1 and TRBJ2-3. Looked up from germline, CDR1 is SGHRS and CDR2 is YFSETQ. This CDR3 has 14 residues. CDR3 sequence: CASSSGPVGDTQYF.

The rearrangement joins TRBV9 to TRBJ2-7; absent DNA, TCRdb's TRBD2 call cannot be checked. In germline, CDR1 is SGDLS, CDR2 YYNGEE. The CDR3 is 15 amino acids. The CDR3 loop is CASSVGGAGAYEQYF.

The V and J genes are TRBV24-1 and TRBJ2-3; as DNA is missing, the TRBD1 call by TCRdb cannot be tested. The CDR3 extends over 18 amino acids. CDR1 is KGHDR and CDR2 is SFDVKD in the germline V gene. CDR3: CATSDTPPGDSSTDTQYF.

The rearrangement joins TRBV5-1 to TRBJ2-3; without DNA, the TCRdb call of TRBD2 cannot be checked. Germline loops: CDR1 SGHRS, CDR2 YFSETQ. The CDR3 sequence is 17 residues long. CDR3 region: CASSSDGWRENPDTQYF.

The chain is built from TRBV20-1 and TRBJ2-4; TCRdb names TRBD2, which stays unverified in the absence of DNA. The CDR3 has 14 amino acids. Germline CDR1 reads DFQATT; CDR2 reads SNEGSKA (reference sequence). The CDR3 loop is CSARQLAGENIQYF.

This rearrangement joins TRBV12-3 or TRBV12-4 to TRBJ1-3. The CDR3 loop spans 14 amino acids. CDR3 amino acids: CASSFGGVENTIYF.

This sequence joins TRBV6-2 or TRBV6-3 and TRBJ2-3; the TCRdb D gene call, TRBD2, has no DNA to confirm it. Germline CDR1 and CDR2: MNHEY and SVGEGT. The CDR3 is 15 residues long. The CDR3: CASIRDGPAADTQYF.

V is TRBV3-1 and J is TRBJ2-5; no DNA is available, so the TRBD1 call from TCRdb remains unchecked. Per germline, CDR1 LGHDT and CDR2 YNNKEL (reference sequence). The CDR3 length is 16 residues. The CDR3 protein is CASNLEDSAGPMTQYF.

The CDR3 region is CSVESASRLGTGELFF. The chain carries TRBV29-1 and TRBJ2-2; TCRdb's D call of TRBD2 is untestable without DNA. CDR3 size: 16 residues. The V gene's germline CDR1 is SQVTM and CDR2 ANQGSEA.

V and J are TRBV5-1 and TRBJ2-1; the TCRdb D gene call, TRBD1, has no DNA to confirm it. The germline gives CDR1 SGHRS, CDR2 YFSETQ. The CDR3 totals 15 residues. CDR3 loop: CASSLGRGWKDEQFF.

The chain couples TRBV5-1 to TRBJ2-2; absent DNA, TCRdb's TRBD2 call cannot be checked. Germline values: CDR1 SGHRS, CDR2 YFSETQ. The length of the CDR3 is 14 residues. The CDR3 reads CASSVDREAGELFF.

The chain has TRBV10-3 and TRBJ2-7; TCRdb lists TRBD1, though no DNA is available to test this call. This CDR3 is built from 14 residues. Germline V gene data show CDR1 as ENHRY and CDR2 as SYGVKD. CDR3 sequence reads: CAPRQPGGTYEQYF.

The J gene is TRBJ2-1, the V gene TRBV5-1; as DNA is missing, the TRBD1 call by TCRdb cannot be tested. There are 18 residues in the CDR3. Germline V gives CDR1 SGHRS, CDR2 YFSETQ. CDR3 residues: CASSSIPTWGQGNNEQFF.

The chain carries TRBV21-1 and TRBJ2-1; TCRdb picks TRBD1, but there is no DNA to check that call. TRBV21-1 is classified as a pseudogene. This CDR3 has 17 residues. The CDR3 region is CASSKGFDRTLENEQFF.

CDR3 amino acids: CSVLDGTTGELFF. The chain employs TRBV29-1 and TRBJ2-2. This CDR3 contains 13 residues. Germline CDR1 SQVTM, CDR2 ANQGSEA.

The chain has TRBV12-3 or TRBV12-4 and TRBJ2-5; absent DNA, TCRdb's TRBD1 call cannot be checked. The CDR3 is 20 residues long. CDR3 sequence: CASSFRGSRVIGGNQETQYF.

The chain carries TRBV20-1 and TRBJ2-5. Germline CDR1 DFQATT, CDR2 SNEGSKA (reference sequence). The CDR3 sequence is 13 residues long. This chain's CDR3 is CSARAQAKETQYF.